The source of this TCR beta chain is a study of blood T cell repertoires in COVID-19. Study information: PBMCs, B-cell-depleted T cells, or T cells provided the cDNA or gDNA that made up the material.

Per the study methods: Nucleated cell counts were estimated from reference gene primer amplification. Profiling relied on immunoSEQ multiplex PCR, and the TCRdb table lists in-frame clones only, not all of them. V and J calls and clone size are those listed in that table; D and trimming were worked out from the DNA. The sample yields about 46,000 clones, 86% seen once. The ends were cut back, 2 bases at V and 4 bases at J, with 6 bases in the middle. Germline assignment: CDR1 SGHDN and CDR2 FVKESK. There are 12 residues in the CDR3. This TCR was recovered from a man aged 55 to 70 with active or convalescent COVID-19. The source material was peripheral blood. This chain uses TRBV14 with TRBJ2-7, with unresolved D. The CDR3 loop is CASSQFRYEQYF. The CDR3 bases are TGTGCCAGCAGCCAATTCCGGTACGAGCAGTACTTC.